Below are 13 T cell receptor beta chains sequenced from a single sample in a study of CD8 T cells in ankylosing spondylitis. Study conclusions and caveats: About eight highly homologous variants made up a TCR beta motif that seemed to typify ankylosing spondylitis blood.

No cognate antigen is known for these TCRs. TCRdb analysed the 5' RACE reads with MiXCR anew, one entry per CDR3 protein. The sample carries roughly 700,000 distinct CDR3 sequences, 19% recorded once. Sequencing input: blood, either unsorted or a sorted T cell fraction (not recorded which). The receptors originated from a male donor with ankylosing spondylitis.

This rearrangement joins TRBV29-1 to TRBJ2-1; maybe TRBD1 (5 bases). The CDR3 has 16 amino acids. Trimming stripped 0 bases from V and 5 bases from J, with 17 bases between. In germline, CDR1 is SQVTM, CDR2 ANQGSEA. The CDR3 reads CSVEDVGLGSDNEQFF. The CDR3, as DNA: TGCAGCGTTGAAGATGTGGGGCTCGGGTCCGACAATGAGCAGTTCTTC.

This clonotype has just a few counts. CDR3 nucleotides: TGCAGTGCTAGAGATGAGGGGAGGGGGATGAACACTGAAGCTTTCTTT. This encodes CSARDEGRGMNTEAFF. This chain links TRBV20-1 with TRBJ1-1; D may be TRBD1 (6 bases). The germline V gene encodes CDR1 DFQATT and CDR2 SNEGSKA (reference sequence). The V end lost 0 bases, the J end lost 0 bases, and 14 bases lay between the germline ends. There are 16 residues in the CDR3.

This clonotype was seen ten or more times. The chain's CDR3 is CASSPQGSVGNAEAFF. The DNA for the CDR3 is TGTGCCAGCAGTCCCCAAGGTTCGGTGGGAAACGCTGAAGCTTTCTTT. The chain links TRBV9 to TRBJ1-1, with D hard to call. V was trimmed by 5 bases and J by 6 bases, leaving 23 bases between them. This CDR3 is 16 amino acids long. Germline V gene data show CDR1 as SGDLS and CDR2 as YYNGEE.

The chain recombines TRBV20-1 with TRBJ2-3, with D uncertain. The CDR3 is made up of 11 amino acids. CDR1 DFQATT and CDR2 SNEGSKA come from the germline V gene (reference sequence). The V gene lost 6 bases and the J gene lost 1 base, with 5 bases spanning the gap. The CDR3 here is CSASGTDTQYF. CDR3 bases: TGCAGTGCCTCGGGCACAGATACGCAGTATTTT.

J is TRBJ2-7 and V is TRBV5-6, with D unclear. The CDR3 sequence is 15 residues long. Between the trimmed V and J ends, which lost 2 bases and 0 bases, there was a span of 12 bases. Germline V gene lookup returns CDR1 SGHDT and CDR2 YYEEEE. This chain's CDR3 is CASSFGGTNSYEQYF. CDR3 sequence (DNA): TGTGCCAGCAGCTTTGGCGGAACCAACTCCTACGAGCAGTACTTC. Together with reference TRBV5-6 and TRBJ2-7, the CDR3 gives the full variable domain: DAGVTQSPTHLIKTRGQQVTLRCSPKSGHDTVSWYQQALGQGPQFIFQYYEEEERQRGNFPDRFSGHQFPNYSSELNVNALLLGDSALYLCASSFGGTNSYEQYFGPGTRLTVT.

This clonotype was detected a few times. The junction departs from germline at one end; a sequencing error may be responsible. The chain is built from TRBV28 and TRBJ2-7; D not resolved. The germline V gene has CDR1 MDHEN and CDR2 SYDVKM. This CDR3 is built from 12 residues. Here the CDR3 DNA reads TGTGCCAGCAGTTTTCCACAATACGGGCAGTACTTC. Its protein is CASSFPQYGQYF.

J is TRBJ2-2 and V is TRBV20-1; maybe TRBD1 (6 bases). The germline V gene has CDR1 DFQATT and CDR2 SNEGSKA (reference sequence). This CDR3 has 17 amino acids. The ends were cut back, 1 base at V and 2 bases at J, with 17 bases in the middle. The CDR3 sequence: CSARGHRAGANTGELFF. Written as DNA, the CDR3 is TGCAGTGCTAGAGGGCACAGGGCCGGGGCTAACACCGGGGAGCTGTTTTTT.

This clonotype appeared a few times. The rearrangement links TRBV29-1 to TRBJ1-2; D not resolved. Trimming removed 0 bases at V and 4 bases at J, with 12 bases between. Germline CDR1 and CDR2: SQVTM and ANQGSEA. The CDR3 runs to 14 residues. The CDR3 nucleotides are TGCAGCGTTGAAGATGGTCAGGTGTCCTATGGCTACACCTTC. Protein product: CSVEDGQVSYGYTF.

The rearrangement links TRBV5-1 to TRBJ2-1; 13 positions match TRBD2. V shed 3 bases, J shed 8 bases, and the junction held 2 bases outside the gene matches. Germline V gene lookup returns CDR1 SGHRS and CDR2 YFSETQ. The CDR3 is 14 residues long. CDR3 in amino acids: CASSWTSGGDEQFF. In DNA form, the CDR3 reads TGCGCCAGCAGCTGGACTAGCGGGGGCGATGAGCAGTTCTTC.

This clonotype has only a few counts. The CDR3 region has the DNA TGTGCCAGCAGCCAAGTAACGGAGCACAGGGGGTCTGGCTACACCTTC. It specifies CASSQVTEHRGSGYTF. The chain uses TRBV3-1 and TRBJ1-2; 8 nucleotides line up with TRBD1. The V gene's germline CDR1 is LGHDT and CDR2 YNNKEL (reference sequence). The CDR3 length is 16 residues. V dropped 1 base and J dropped 7; count of bases not matched to a gene: 11.

The rearrangement uses TRBV5-1 and TRBJ2-4; TRBD1 agrees at 7 bases. Germline CDR1 is SGHRS and CDR2 is YFSETQ. V shed 4 bases, J shed 0 bases, and the junction held 7 bases outside the gene matches. This CDR3 spans 16 amino acids. Written as DNA, the CDR3 is TGCGCCAGCAGCCCGGACAGGAAGGGAGCCAAAAACATTCAGTACTTC. It is translated as CASSPDRKGAKNIQYF. The full variable domain, rest sourced from reference TRBV5-1 and TRBJ2-4, is KAGVTQTPRYLIKTRGQQVTLSCSPISGHRSVSWYQQTPGQGLQFLFEYFSETQRNKGNFPGRFSGRQFSNSRSEMNVSTLELGDSALYLCASSPDRKGAKNIQYFGAGTRLSVL.

This chain links TRBV7-9 with TRBJ2-1, with 9 bases aligning to TRBD2. Germline-derived CDR1 and CDR2 are SEHNR and FQNEAQ (reference sequence). The ends lost 10 bases at V and 0 bases at J; junction bases unmatched: 4. The CDR3 has 14 residues. CDR3 DNA sequence: TGTGCCATCGATAGCGGGAGCTCCTACAATGAGCAGTTCTTC. Its translation: CAIDSGSSYNEQFF.

This clonotype showed up many times. The V call is TRBV27, the J call TRBJ2-1, with 9 bases fitting TRBD1. After removal of 4 bases from V and 2 bases from J, the junction contained 3 bases not matched to a gene. CDR1 is MNHEY, CDR2 SMNVEV, per germline (reference sequence). The CDR3 consists of 15 residues. The CDR3 nucleotides read TGTGCCAGCAGTTCGACAGGGGGTACCTACAATGAGCAGTTCTTC. Translated, it gives CASSSTGGTYNEQFF.